Each of the 27 T cell receptor beta chains below was sequenced from the same sample in a study of post-analysis software for immune sequencing data. No antigen is known for these receptors. Study-wide points: Compared with controls, patients had more of 4 to 6 TRBV segments, including TRBV5-6, TRBV5-1 and TRBV20-1.

Tagging with unique molecular identifiers was a feature of the TCR beta cDNA libraries. TCRdb ran MiXCR on the PCR reads and lists one entry per CDR3 protein. The sample shows under 900,000 distinct CDR3 sequences, 53% of them seen only once. What was sequenced was blood. Receptors originate from a girl aged 10-17 years with multiple sclerosis.

The chain employs TRBV5-1 and TRBJ2-7, with 9 bases aligning to TRBD2. The CDR3 totals 16 residues. Unmatched junction bases numbered 8, after V lost 2 bases and J lost 2 bases. From germline, CDR1 is SGHRS and CDR2 YFSETQ. The DNA of the CDR3 is TGCGCCAGCAGCTTAACCCCCGGGACTAGCACCTACGAGCAGTACTTC. It translates to CASSLTPGTSTYEQYF. Supplemented by reference TRBV5-1 and TRBJ2-7, the full variable domain reads KAGVTQTPRYLIKTRGQQVTLSCSPISGHRSVSWYQQTPGQGLQFLFEYFSETQRNKGNFPGRFSGRQFSNSRSEMNVSTLELGDSALYLCASSLTPGTSTYEQYFGPGTRLTVT.

The CDR3 nucleotides read TGTGCCACCGGTGGGGCAGCCCTACTGGGAGAGACCCAGTACTTC. Its translation is CATGGAALLGETQYF. V usage is TRBV15 and J usage is TRBJ2-5; weak D call: TRBD1 (5 bases). V shed 8 bases and J shed 4 bases, with 20 bases lying between them. The germline CDR1 and CDR2 sequences are LNHNV and YYDKDF (reference sequence). The CDR3 has 15 residues.

This clonotype was seen a handful of times. The V and J genes are TRBV20-1 and TRBJ2-7, with D unresolved. CDR3 size: 13 residues. The V gene's germline CDR1 is DFQATT and CDR2 SNEGSKA (reference sequence). V lost 1 base to trimming and J lost 2 bases, with 9 bases between them. The CDR3 DNA reads TGCAGTGCTAGAGTGGGCCTAGCCTACGAGCAGTACTTC. The encoded protein is CSARVGLAYEQYF.

V and J are TRBV7-9 and TRBJ1-2; no definite D call. V shed 5 bases and J shed 0 bases, with 13 bases lying between them. The CDR3 contains 15 residues. Per germline, CDR1 SEHNR and CDR2 FQNEAQ (reference sequence). The CDR3 reads CASSGELAANYGYTF. The CDR3 DNA is TGTGCCAGCAGCGGGGAGTTAGCAGCTAACTATGGCTACACCTTC.

This clonotype was counted only a few times. CDR3 sequence (DNA): TGTGCCACCAGCAGAGACGCCCGGGGCAATGAGCAGTTCTTC. It codes for CATSRDARGNEQFF. V usage is TRBV15 and J usage is TRBJ2-1; a possible D gene is TRBD2 (5 bases). The CDR3 is 14 residues long. Trimming removed 0 bases at V and 6 bases at J, with 9 bases between. Germline loops: CDR1 LNHNV, CDR2 YYDKDF (reference sequence).

This chain links TRBV5-6 with TRBJ2-5; D is perhaps TRBD2 (6 bases). Germline-derived CDR1 and CDR2 are SGHDT and YYEEEE. The CDR3 is made up of 14 amino acids. Trimming removed 0 bases at V and 5 bases at J, with 11 bases between. The CDR3 coding sequence is TGTGCCAGCAGCTTGGGAACTAGCAGGGAGACCCAGTACTTC. Residues: CASSLGTSRETQYF.

The chain uses TRBV18 and TRBJ2-5; maybe TRBD2 (5 bases). This CDR3 spans 18 amino acids. Trimming left V 6 bases short and J 2 bases short, with 25 bases between. In germline, CDR1 is KGHSH, CDR2 LQKENI. CDR3 sequence (DNA): TGTGCCAGCTCCCAAAGCTTTGTTGGCGGTGGAGGACAAGAGACCCAGTACTTC. It specifies CASSQSFVGGGGQETQYF.

The rearrangement links TRBV7-9 to TRBJ2-5; 9 bases agree with TRBD1. The J call is in doubt because the DNA end fits TRBJ2-7 better. Germline loops: CDR1 SEHNR, CDR2 FQNEAQ (reference sequence). CDR3 length: 18 amino acids. CDR3 sequence (DNA): TGTGCCAGCAGCTTCTGGAACGAGACAGGGGGTTACGACTACGAGCAGTACTTC. This codes for CASSFWNETGGYDYEQYF.

The V call is TRBV12-3 or TRBV12-4, the J call TRBJ2-1; D ambiguous. CDR3 length: 16 residues. Trimming pared 3 bases from V and 5 bases from J, leaving 17 bases between. CDR3 sequence reads: CASSFAVPRFNNEQFF. The CDR3 nucleotides read TGTGCCAGCAGTTTCGCCGTGCCCAGATTCAACAATGAGCAGTTCTTC.

This clonotype was seen a handful of times. This chain connects TRBV12-3 or TRBV12-4 to TRBJ2-7; 7 nucleotides align to TRBD1. With V trimmed by 2 bases and J by 2 bases, 6 bases remained unmatched. The CDR3 has 15 amino acids. The CDR3 sequence: CASSLSGQATYEQYF. DNA for the CDR3: TGTGCCAGCAGTTTATCTGGACAGGCAACCTACGAGCAGTACTTC.

The rearrangement links TRBV7-3 to TRBJ2-7; D is possibly TRBD2 (6 bases). There are 15 residues in the CDR3. Looked up from germline, CDR1 is SGHTA and CDR2 is FQGTGA. Trimming stripped 5 bases from V and 2 bases from J, with 16 bases between. The CDR3 sequence is CASSPQAGKTYEQYF. The CDR3 bases are TGTGCCAGCAGCCCCCAGGCGGGAAAGACCTACGAGCAGTACTTC. The variable domain in full, completed from reference TRBV7-3 and TRBJ2-7, reads GAGVSQTPSNKVTEKGKYVELRCDPISGHTALYWYRQSLGQGPEFLIYFQGTGAADDSGLPNDRFFAVRPEGSVSTLKIQRTERGDSAVYLCASSPQAGKTYEQYFGPGTRLTVT.

This clonotype turned up a few times. The rearrangement joins TRBV27 to TRBJ2-4, with 9 bases that match TRBD2. The last part of the DNA fits TRBJ2-7 better; the J call may be wrong. CDR3 length equals 15 residues. The germline V gene encodes CDR1 MNHEY and CDR2 SMNVEV (reference sequence). The CDR3 sequence: CASSSPGGRAFEQYF. CDR3 DNA: TGTGCCAGCAGTTCCCCGGGCGGGAGGGCGTTCGAGCAGTACTTC.

The V gene is TRBV10-3, the J gene TRBJ2-3; D ambiguous. V was trimmed by 10 bases and J by 3 bases, leaving 14 bases between them. The length of the CDR3 is 13 residues. Germline V gives CDR1 ENHRY, CDR2 SYGVKD. CDR3 nucleotides: TGTGCCACCTCTGGGGTCAGTACAGATACGCAGTATTTT. Its protein is CATSGVSTDTQYF.

The chain recombines TRBV9 with TRBJ2-1; 12 bases match TRBD2. After removal of 4 bases from V and 0 bases from J, the junction contained 11 bases not matched to a gene. Per germline, CDR1 SGDLS and CDR2 YYNGEE. The CDR3 has 19 amino acids. The CDR3 region has the DNA TGTGCCAGCAGCCCTCTTCCGGGACTAGCGGGTAGCTCCTACAATGAGCAGTTCTTC. This translates into CASSPLPGLAGSSYNEQFF.

This chain links TRBV28 with TRBJ2-5; TRBD2 matches at 7 bases. This CDR3 is built from 16 residues. Germline V gives CDR1 MDHEN, CDR2 SYDVKM. V lost 7 bases and J lost 2; bases outside the gene matches: 13. The CDR3 nucleotides are TGTGCCAGCACCCCCCTCTGGGAGGGTGAACAAGAGACCCAGTACTTC. Amino acid sequence: CASTPLWEGEQETQYF.

The chain recombines TRBV4-2 with TRBJ1-2; D is unresolved. The CDR3 sequence is 14 residues long. V was pared by 1 base and J by 4 bases, with 10 bases between. Germline V gene lookup returns CDR1 LGHNA and CDR2 YNFKEQ. CDR3 residues: CASSQAMESYGYTF. In DNA form, the CDR3 reads TGTGCCAGCAGCCAAGCTATGGAGTCCTATGGCTACACCTTC.

The chain recombines TRBV7-6 with TRBJ2-5; D may correspond to TRBD1 or TRBD2 (5 bases each). V was pared by 4 bases and J by 11 bases, with 20 bases between. The germline V gene has CDR1 SGHVS and CDR2 FNYEAQ. The CDR3 contains 14 residues. CDR3 bases: TGTGCCAGCAGCTCCGGGACCGGGTTGAGAGAGCAGTACTTC. Encoded protein: CASSSGTGLREQYF.

The rearrangement uses TRBV9 and TRBJ2-6, with a weak D call TRBD2 (6 bases). V was clipped by 0 bases and J by 0 bases, with 13 bases between them. The germline gives CDR1 SGDLS, CDR2 YYNGEE. CDR3 length: 18 amino acids. The CDR3 reads CASSVEGTPGSGANVLTF. CDR3 coding DNA: TGTGCCAGCAGCGTAGAAGGGACTCCTGGCTCTGGGGCCAACGTCCTGACTTTC. The full variable domain, rest sourced from reference TRBV9 and TRBJ2-6, is DSGVTQTPKHLITATGQRVTLRCSPRSGDLSVYWYQQSLDQGLQFLIQYYNGEERAKGNILERFSAQQFPDLHSELNLSSLELGDSALYFCASSVEGTPGSGANVLTFGAGSRLTVL.

The rearrangement links TRBV7-9 to TRBJ2-7; perhaps D is TRBD1 or TRBD2 (5 bases each). Germline lookup yields CDR1 SEHNR and CDR2 FQNEAQ (reference sequence). The CDR3 runs 15 residues. The V gene lost 11 bases and the J gene lost 3 bases, with 23 bases spanning the gap. In nucleotides, the CDR3 is TGTGCCTGCGGAGTGGGGGACCGTCCCTACTACGAGCAGTACTTC. It encodes CACGVGDRPYYEQYF.

The chain has TRBV19 and TRBJ1-5; TRBD1 agrees at 7 bases. The germline gives CDR1 LNHDA, CDR2 SQIVND (reference sequence). This CDR3 spans 17 amino acids. Trimming removed 1 base from V and 3 bases from J; junction bases left unmatched: 9. CDR3 bases: TGTGCCAGTAGTATAGGCCCGGGACAGACAATCAATCAGCCCCAGCATTTT. Its protein is CASSIGPGQTINQPQHF.

The chain links TRBV15 to TRBJ2-5, with D possibly TRBD1 on 6 matching bases. Germline loops: CDR1 LNHNV, CDR2 YYDKDF (reference sequence). The CDR3 is 15 residues long. Deletions cut 0 bases from V and 4 bases from J, with 12 bases between. CDR3 region: CATSRERTARETQYF. The CDR3 coding sequence is TGTGCCACCAGCAGAGAAAGGACAGCCCGAGAGACCCAGTACTTC.

The rearrangement uses TRBV20-1 and TRBJ2-3; D assignment may be TRBD1 or TRBD2 (5 bases each). The CDR3 sequence is 12 residues long. The V end lost 3 bases, the J end lost 8 bases, and 12 bases lay between the germline ends. Germline CDR1 DFQATT, CDR2 SNEGSKA (reference sequence). The CDR3 nucleotides are TGCAGTGCTAGGCCTACCGGGACTACGCAGTATTTT. It is translated as CSARPTGTTQYF.

This sequence joins TRBV13 and TRBJ1-2, with D possibly TRBD1 on 6 matching bases. V was shortened by 0 bases and J by 5 bases, with 16 bases between the two germline ends. This CDR3 is built from 16 residues. From germline, CDR1 is PRHDT and CDR2 FYEKMQ (reference sequence). The CDR3 reads CASSLGRGPETYGYTF. Here the CDR3 DNA reads TGTGCCAGCAGCTTAGGCAGGGGTCCTGAGACATATGGCTACACCTTC.

This chain joins TRBV12-3 or TRBV12-4 and TRBJ2-5; D possibly corresponds to TRBD1 (6 bases). V was cut by 6 bases and J by 1 base, with 12 bases left in between. The CDR3 spans 14 residues. This CDR3 reads CASRQDRTQETQYF. CDR3 nucleotides: TGTGCCAGCAGACAGGACAGAACCCAAGAGACCCAGTACTTC.

The gene calls are TRBV20-1 and TRBJ2-3; D is unresolved. Trimming took off 6 bases at V and 9 bases at J, with 22 bases between the two ends. CDR3 size: 14 residues. Germline-derived CDR1 and CDR2 are DFQATT and SNEGSKA (reference sequence). CDR3 sequence: CSANPSASMKTQYF. In nucleotides, the CDR3 is TGCAGTGCCAACCCCTCCGCAAGTATGAAGACGCAGTATTTT.

This rearrangement joins TRBV7-6 to TRBJ2-1, with 7 positions matching TRBD2. The CDR3 has 16 amino acids. From germline, CDR1 is SGHVS and CDR2 FNYEAQ. V shed 4 bases and J 6 bases; nucleotides not matched to a gene: 12. The CDR3 loop reads CASSSAFGGGCNEQFF. The CDR3 region has the DNA TGTGCCAGCAGCTCCGCCTTCGGGGGAGGGTGCAATGAGCAGTTCTTC.

The chain is built from TRBV15 and TRBJ2-4; 12 bases agree with TRBD2. Germline V gives CDR1 LNHNV, CDR2 YYDKDF (reference sequence). With V trimmed by 1 base and J by 2 bases, 3 bases remained unmatched. The CDR3 has 17 amino acids. In nucleotides, the CDR3 is TGTGCCACCAGCAGAGCTAGCGGGAGGGGAACCAAAAACATTCAGTACTTC. Translated, it gives CATSRASGRGTKNIQYF.